A selection of T cell receptor beta chains follows, all from one sample in a study of cytomegalovirus exposure and HLA in healthy donors. Clones were sequenced by immunoSEQ multiplex PCR, and TCRdb holds only the in-frame ones, with some missing. This sample carries over 85,000 clones, around three quarters of them seen once, and the ten largest clones take 1.3%. Material for sequencing was PBMCs. The origin of the receptors is a woman aged 30 to 39 in good health and CMV-seronegative. Each CDR3 is given with its conserved first and last residue. D genes are given only for firm matches. Clone size is given for some rows only: seen once, a few or many times, or a class if the clone is expanded.

TRBJ2-7,.,TRBD1,TRBV9,CASSVDPGQGAHEQYF,TGTGCCAGCAGCGTAGATCCGGGACAGGGGGCCCACGAGCAGTACTTC
TRBJ1-5,once,.,TRBV30,CAWSRDVQPQHF,TGTGCCTGGAGCAGGGATGTTCAGCCCCAGCATTTT
TRBJ1-5,.,.,TRBV6-6,CASSYTTGSSQPQHF,TGTGCCAGCAGTTACACAACAGGGAGTAGTCAGCCCCAGCATTTT
TRBJ2-1,.,TRBD1,TRBV7-2,CASSLETGQGSNNEQFF,TGTGCCAGCAGCTTAGAAACGGGACAGGGGTCGAACAATGAGCAGTTCTTC
TRBJ1-2,.,.,TRBV28,CASSGQYYGYTF,TGTGCCAGCAGTGGACAGTACTATGGCTACACCTTC
TRBJ1-2,.,.,TRBV19,CASRPTVNYGYTF,TGTGCCAGTAGGCCGACAGTTAACTATGGCTACACCTTC
TRBJ1-5,.,TRBD1,TRBV28,CASRQQGGSFTSNQPQHF,TGTGCCAGCAGGCAACAGGGGGGATCTTTTACGAGCAATCAGCCCCAGCATTTT
TRBJ2-7,.,.,TRBV11-1,CASSRSRDKSYEQYF,TGTGCCAGCAGCCGCTCCCGCGACAAGTCCTACGAGCAGTACTTC
TRBJ2-7,.,TRBD2,TRBV6-6,CASSYLAGYEQYF,TGTGCCAGCAGTTACCTAGCGGGGTACGAGCAGTACTTC
TRBJ2-6,.,.,TRBV6-6,CATNSGANVLTF,TGTGCCACCAACTCTGGGGCCAACGTCCTGACTTTC
TRBJ1-2,.,.,TRBV6-6,CASSTPDSPPNYDYTF,TGTGCCAGCAGTACTCCCGACAGCCCTCCTAACTATGACTACACCTTC
TRBJ1-5,.,.,TRBV18,CASSPEGGGNQPQHF,TGTGCCAGCTCACCGGAGGGGGGGGGCAATCAGCCCCAGCATTTT
TRBJ2-1,once,TRBD1,TRBV18,CASSPGTGGRLREQFF,TGTGCCAGCTCACCCGGAACAGGGGGCAGGCTACGGGAGCAGTTCTTC
TRBJ1-1,.,.,TRBV5-4,CASSFVGGTEAFF,TGTGCCAGCAGCTTTGTGGGGGGGACTGAAGCTTTCTTT
TRBJ1-1,few,.,TRBV2,CASSVNREAFF,TGTGCCAGCAGTGTGAACCGGGAGGCTTTCTTT
TRBJ1-2,.,.,TRBV5-1,CASMRYGYTF,TGCGCCAGCATGCGGTATGGCTACACCTTC
TRBJ1-1,.,TRBD1,TRBV7-2,CASSLRQGALSTEAFF,TGTGCCAGCAGCCTAAGACAGGGGGCGCTTTCCACTGAAGCTTTCTTT
TRBJ1-2,.,.,TRBV4-2,CASSQDLGSLGYTF,TGTGCCAGCAGCCAAGATCTGGGCAGCCTGGGCTACACCTTC
TRBJ2-3,.,TRBD2,TRBV4-3,CASSPVVTSGVRGTQYF,TGCGCCAGCAGCCCCGTCGTAACTAGCGGGGTGCGGGGTACGCAGTATTTT
TRBJ2-2,.,TRBD2,TRBV9,CASSLAGSNTGELFF,TGTGCCAGCAGCCTAGCGGGTTCGAACACCGGGGAGCTGTTTTTT
TRBJ2-7,.,TRBD2,TRBV4-3,CASSRLAGSYEQYF,TGCGCCAGCAGCCGCCTAGCGGGAAGCTACGAGCAGTACTTC
TRBJ2-3,few,.,TRBV11-1,CASSRDSGYTQYF,TGTGCCAGCAGCAGGGACAGCGGGTATACGCAGTATTTT
TRBJ2-3,.,.,TRBV4-3,CASSRLTTSTDTQYF,TGCGCCAGCAGCCGACTAACGACTAGCACAGATACGCAGTATTTT
TRBJ1-2,.,.,TRBV7-2,CASSSVGPYGYTF,TGTGCCAGCAGTTCGGTGGGGCCCTATGGCTACACCTTC
TRBJ1-2,.,TRBD1,TRBV6-5,CASSYSRDRNYGYTF,TGTGCCAGCAGTTACTCCCGGGACAGGAACTATGGCTACACCTTC
TRBJ2-1,.,TRBD1,TRBV28,CASTKDRVYNEQFF,TGTGCCAGCACTAAAGACAGGGTCTACAATGAGCAGTTCTTC
TRBJ2-7,.,.,TRBV30,CAWSVRPGSSSYEQYF,TGTGCCTGGAGTGTACGCCCGGGTTCCAGCTCCTACGAGCAGTACTTC
TRBJ1-2,.,.,TRBV29-1,CSVDSSRRGYTF,TGCAGCGTCGACTCTTCCCGGCGGGGCTACACCTTC
TRBJ2-1,.,.,TRBV30,CAWARGSYNEQFF,TGTGCCTGGGCCAGGGGAAGCTACAATGAGCAGTTCTTC
TRBJ2-1,.,TRBD1,TRBV9,CASSLSPQGAGEQFF,TGTGCCAGCAGTCTCTCCCCTCAGGGGGCCGGGGAGCAGTTCTTC
TRBJ1-5,.,.,TRBV6-5,CASRPTGLGNQPQHF,TGTGCCAGCAGACCTACAGGGTTGGGCAATCAGCCCCAGCATTTT
TRBJ1-2,.,.,TRBV4-1,CASSQDLARGYGYTF,TGCGCCAGCAGCCAAGATTTGGCCCGGGGCTATGGCTACACCTTC
TRBJ2-7,.,.,TRBV27,CASSNIYEQYF,TGTGCCAGCAGTAATATCTACGAGCAGTACTTC
TRBJ2-1,few,TRBD1,TRBV5-8,CASRNQGAQYGEQFF,TGTGCCAGCAGGAACCAGGGGGCCCAGTATGGGGAGCAGTTCTTC
TRBJ2-5,.,TRBD2,TRBV10-3,CAISPGLVSRETQYF,TGTGCCATCAGCCCTGGACTAGTGAGCCGCGAGACCCAGTACTTC